This T cell receptor (beta chain) was captured in a study of identical twins. Study conclusions and caveats: Zero-insertion findings could be partly confounded by invariant cells (MAIT and iNKT cells). Insertion counts were lower in abundant cord blood beta clonotypes, a trend that memory repertoires did not show.

This CDR3 is 16 amino acids long. Germline loops: CDR1 MGHRA, CDR2 YSYEKL. After removal of 1 base from V and 6 bases from J, the junction contained 7 bases not matched to a gene. Note on this clonotype: The antigen is undetermined.

Unique molecular identifiers were present on cDNA, and template switching added a universal primer site. A single record per CDR3 protein comes from TCRdb applying MiXCR to the 5' RACE reads. The data show some 1,600,000 distinct CDR3 sequences, with about 32% seen just once and over 0.25% held by the top ten. The chain links TRBV4-1 to TRBJ2-1; 9 nucleotides match TRBD2. This clonotype was obtained from a newborn girl in good health. Source material: cord blood. The CDR3 loop reads CASSQVLAGVFNEQFF. The DNA for the CDR3 is TGCGCCAGCAGCCAAGTTTTAGCGGGGGTATTCAATGAGCAGTTCTTC.